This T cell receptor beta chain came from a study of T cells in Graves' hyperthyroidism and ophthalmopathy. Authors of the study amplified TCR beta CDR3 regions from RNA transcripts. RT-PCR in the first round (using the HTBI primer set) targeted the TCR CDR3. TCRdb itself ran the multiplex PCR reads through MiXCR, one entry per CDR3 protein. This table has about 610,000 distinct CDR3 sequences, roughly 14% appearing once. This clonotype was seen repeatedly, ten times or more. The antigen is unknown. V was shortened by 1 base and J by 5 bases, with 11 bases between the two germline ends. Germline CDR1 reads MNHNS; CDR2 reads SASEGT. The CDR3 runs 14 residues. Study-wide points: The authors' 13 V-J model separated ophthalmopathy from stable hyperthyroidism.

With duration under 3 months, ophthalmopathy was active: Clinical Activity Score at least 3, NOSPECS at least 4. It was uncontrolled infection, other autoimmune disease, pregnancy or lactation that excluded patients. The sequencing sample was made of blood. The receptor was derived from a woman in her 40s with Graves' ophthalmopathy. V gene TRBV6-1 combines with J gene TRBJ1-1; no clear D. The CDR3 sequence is CASSEEIGRTEAFF. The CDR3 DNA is TGTGCCAGCAGTGAAGAGATTGGAAGAACTGAAGCTTTCTTT.